This T cell receptor (beta chain) was found in a study of identical twins (dated by TCRdb to about 2016). At the level of the whole study: To test whether fetal clonotypes persist, the study used deep sequencing on TCR alpha and beta repertoires from monozygotic twins, unrelated adults of various ages, and cord blood. To rule out contamination, replicate twin experiments were performed at different times with different library preparation protocols.

From the cysteine through the phenylalanine, the CDR3 covers 16 amino acids. This entry keeps only the CDR3 DNA: 48 bases, framed from base 1. At the junction V is shortened by 1 base and J by 6 bases, with 21 bases in between. CDR1 DFQATT and CDR2 SNEGSKA are derived from the germline V gene (reference sequence). This clonotype was counted only a few times. The clone's antigen remains unknown. Base quality data are lacking; no much larger clone is found one base away. Every donor was a healthy Caucasian. The twin cohort consisted of three pairs of female monozygotic twins, all aged roughly 18 to 30 years. Positive isolation kits from Invitrogen were used to isolate the CD4+ and CD8+ T cell populations. The method behind the library was 5' RACE. TCRdb lists the instrument as Illumina HiSeq 2000. A universal primer binding site was added through template switching, and the final cDNA carried a unique molecular identifier so that TCR cDNA molecules could be counted accurately. First-strand cDNA for TCR alpha and beta chains was synthesized from specific primers in the conserved constant-segment region. To control for contamination, every cDNA library carried two barcodes: a SMART-Mk sample barcode plus Illumina barcodes. TruSeq adapter sequences, together with Illumina sample barcodes, were added in two successive PCR steps. The TCR alpha and beta cDNA libraries were sequenced on the Illumina HiSeq platform using custom primers. The authors processed their data as follows. Unique molecular identifiers were extracted from raw reads with MiGEC, and CDR3 positions were determined with MiXCR. Recombination models were inferred per individual with the repgenHMM and IGoR tools using an EM algorithm. Shared clonotype analysis was performed with the tcR package in R, normalizing sharing by the product of cloneset sizes. Out-of-frame nonproductive sequences were analyzed to study raw recombination free of thymic and clonal selection effects. The public reads were quality trimmed at Q25 with fastp and then assembled into clones with MiXCR by TCRdb, keeping productive beta chains. Rows with one shared CDR3 protein collapse into an entry with the most common genes and DNA. The V and J calls follow TCRdb's processing rather than the paper's. This sample gives around 290,000 distinct CDR3 sequences in total; nearly 9.5% of them show up just once. Jointly, the top ten make up 5.5% to 9% of the sample.

The paper as a whole reports these results and caveats: A weaker excess of twin sharing was found in beta out-of-frame sequences because the signal-to-noise ratio was lowered by fewer shared sequences. Abundant cord blood beta clonotypes had fewer insertions, young adult naive repertoires showed a similar but weaker trend, and memory repertoires showed no such trend. Because the same donors could not be followed over many years, conclusions were based on cross-sectional statistical analysis. Zero-insertion analyses could be partly confounded by invariant T cells such as MAIT and iNKT, though diverse VJ usage argued against such confounding for most clonotypes. In monozygotic twins, out-of-frame TCR alpha sharing was systematically underestimated by recombination models, although the models agreed with sharing between unrelated individuals. Compared with coincidental sharing between unrelated individuals, out-of-frame TCR alpha sequences shared between twins showed an excess of sequences with low generation probability.

This sample was also put to use in a study of yellow fever vaccine responses in identical twins. Per that second paper: The authors reported that the T cell response to vaccination in identical twins appeared partly convergent and partly personalized. In identical twins, the study followed T cell clones that responded to the vaccine with precision.

Sequenced material: CD8+ T cells sorted from blood. The rearrangement joined TRBV20-1 to TRBJ1-2; D gene: possibly TRBD1, on 5 matching bases. The clonotype was recovered from a young woman in good health. The CDR3 amino acid sequence is: CSARGSPTAPGNGYTF. The DNA reads as follows: TGCAGTGCTAGAGGTTCACCGACAGCCCCAGGGAATGGCTACACCTTC.